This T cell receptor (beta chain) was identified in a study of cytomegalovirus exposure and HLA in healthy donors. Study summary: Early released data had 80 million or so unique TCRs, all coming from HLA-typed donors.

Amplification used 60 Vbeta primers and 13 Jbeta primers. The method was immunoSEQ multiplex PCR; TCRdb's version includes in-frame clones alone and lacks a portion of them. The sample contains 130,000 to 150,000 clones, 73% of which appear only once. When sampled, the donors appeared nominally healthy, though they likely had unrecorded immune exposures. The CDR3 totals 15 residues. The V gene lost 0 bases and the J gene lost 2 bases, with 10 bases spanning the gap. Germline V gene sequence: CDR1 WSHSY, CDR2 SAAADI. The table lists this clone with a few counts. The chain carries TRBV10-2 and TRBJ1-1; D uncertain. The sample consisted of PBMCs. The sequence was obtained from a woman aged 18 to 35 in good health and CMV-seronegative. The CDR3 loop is CASSESEGGNTEAFF. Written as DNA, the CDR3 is TGCGCCAGCAGTGAGTCGGAGGGTGGTAACACTGAAGCTTTCTTT.